This is a list of T cell receptor beta chains from one sample in a study of read filtering for tumor transcriptome and immune sequencing. TCRdb recomputed calls from the reads with MiXCR, one row per CDR3 protein. This sample has some 140,000 distinct CDR3 sequences; less than 15% occur once, and the top ten carry around 8.3%. Sequencing input: a population of CD138-negative cells sorted from bone marrow. These receptors were obtained from a donor aged 40 or over with multiple myeloma. Each CDR3 is given with its conserved first and last residue. The order of the fields is D gene, V gene, J gene, clone size, CDR3 DNA, CDR3 protein. The D gene is left open where the match is weak. Size values are once, few and many counts, or a class for expanded clones, and some rows have none.

NA,TRBV7-2,TRBJ1-5,many,TGTGCCAGCAGCGGCTGGGACGGATATAGCAATCAGCCCCAGCATTTT,CASSGWDGYSNQPQHF
NA,TRBV29-1,TRBJ1-1,many,TGCAGCGTTGAAGGCTGGGCGGGGGACACTGAAGCTTTCTTT,CSVEGWAGDTEAFF
NA,TRBV13,TRBJ2-7,many,TGTGCCAGCAGCTTGGGGTCAAAGGACTACGAGCAGTACTTC,CASSLGSKDYEQYF
NA,TRBV27,TRBJ2-1,NA,TGTGCCAGCAGTTGGGGGGGAGGGGGCCCGAATGAGCAGTTCTTC,CASSWGGGGPNEQFF
TRBD2,TRBV7-2,TRBJ2-3,many,TGTGCCAGCAGCGATGATACTGGGACTAGCGGGCTCACAGATACGCAGTATTTT,CASSDDTGTSGLTDTQYF
NA,TRBV7-9,TRBJ1-1,many,TGTGCCAGCAGCTTACTCGACAGAAACACTGAAGCTTTCTTT,CASSLLDRNTEAFF
TRBD2,TRBV20-1,TRBJ2-1,many,TGCAGTGCTAGAAAGGGTCTAGCGGGAGATAGTGATCAGCAGTTCTTC,CSARKGLAGDSDQQFF
NA,TRBV9,TRBJ2-1,many,TGTGCCAGCAGCGTAGTTGGGACGGACAATGAGCAGTTCTTC,CASSVVGTDNEQFF
TRBD1,TRBV20-1,TRBJ2-3,many,TGCAGTGCTCACAGGGGAAGCAGCACAGATACGCAGTATTTT,CSAHRGSSTDTQYF
NA,TRBV20-1,TRBJ1-5,few,TGCAGTGCTAGCTCCTGGGGGGGGGCGGAAAATCAGCCCCAGCATTTT,CSASSWGGAENQPQHF
NA,TRBV7-6,TRBJ1-1,many,TGTGCCAGCAGCTTAAATCCGGACGGCGGTAACACTGAAGCTTTCTTT,CASSLNPDGGNTEAFF
TRBD2,TRBV4-3,TRBJ2-1,many,TGCGCCAGCAGCCAAGACCGCGGGAGGGCCTTATACAATGAGCAGTTCTTC,CASSQDRGRALYNEQFF
NA,TRBV7-9,TRBJ2-3,few,TGTGCCGTCGCGAGGGGAGATACGCAGTATTTT,CAVARGDTQYF
NA,TRBV24-1,TRBJ1-4,many,TGTGCCACACACTCGGATCGGCCTGGTGAAAAACTGTTTTTT,CATHSDRPGEKLFF
TRBD1,TRBV20-1,TRBJ2-7,many,TGCAGTGCTCCGACCGGGACAGGGGGTTTCGAGCAGTACTTC,CSAPTGTGGFEQYF
NA,TRBV20-1,TRBJ2-1,many,TGCAGTGCTACCACCCAGGACCTGGAGCAGTTCTTC,CSATTQDLEQFF
NA,TRBV10-3,TRBJ1-5,many,TGTGCCATCAGTGAGCACCCGGGGGATCAGCCCCAGCATTTT,CAISEHPGDQPQHF
TRBD1,TRBV11-1,TRBJ2-1,NA,TGTGCCAGCAGCCCCCGGACAGGGTCGTTCTACAATGAGCAGTTCTTC,CASSPRTGSFYNEQFF
TRBD1,TRBV12-5,TRBJ2-1,many,TGTGCTAGTGGTCACTCCGGGACAGGGGACTACAATGAGCAGTTCTTC,CASGHSGTGDYNEQFF
NA,TRBV14,TRBJ2-1,few,TGTGCCAGCAGCCAATCACGGGGGACAGAGCAGTTCTTC,CASSQSRGTEQFF
NA,TRBV11-2,TRBJ1-2,NA,TGTGCCAGCAGCTTTACAGGCGGCTACACCTTC,CASSFTGGYTF
TRBD2,TRBV28,TRBJ2-3,many,TGTGCCAGCCCCCCGCCCGGGAGGGGGAGCACAGATACGCAGTATTTT,CASPPPGRGSTDTQYF
NA,TRBV4-1,TRBJ1-1,many,TGCGCCAGCAGCCAAGGTCCGGCGACGGGCGCGGGCACTGAAGCTTTCTTT,CASSQGPATGAGTEAFF
NA,TRBV12-3/TRBV12-4,TRBJ1-1,many,TGTGCCAGCAGTCCCCAGTGGGGCGCGGACACTGAAGCTTTCTTT,CASSPQWGADTEAFF
TRBD1,TRBV5-5,TRBJ1-1,many,TGTGCCAGCAGGCGGGGTGGACAGGGATTGAACACTGAAGCTTTCTTT,CASRRGGQGLNTEAFF
NA,TRBV7-2,TRBJ1-6,many,TGTGCCAGCAGCTTAGGGACAAGGACGAATTCACCCCTCCACTTT,CASSLGTRTNSPLHF
NA,TRBV5-1,TRBJ1-2,many,TGTGCCAGCAGCTTAGGGCAGAACTATGGCTACACCTTC,CASSLGQNYGYTF
TRBD2,TRBV29-1,TRBJ2-1,many,TGCAGCGTAGTTTCTAGCGGAGGGGCATACAATGAGCAGTTCTTC,CSVVSSGGAYNEQFF
TRBD2,TRBV6-5,TRBJ2-1,many,TGTGCCAGCAGTTACTCGGGGGGGTCCTACAATGAGCAGTTCTTC,CASSYSGGSYNEQFF